A selection of T cell receptor beta chains follows, all from one sample in a study of cytomegalovirus exposure and HLA in healthy donors. Measured with immunoSEQ multiplex PCR; TCRdb has only the in-frame clones, and not every one. This repertoire shows some 130,000 clones, 80% to 90% found once; its top ten account for approximately 2.5%. The sequenced sample was PBMCs. The receptors derive from a man aged 50 or older in good health and CMV-seronegative. Each CDR3 is given with its conserved first and last residue. A D gene is named only where the DNA matches it firmly. Expanded clones are given a class, and other clones once, few, many or no size at all.

j_call,v_call,d_call,clone_size,cdr3_aa,cdr3_nt
TRBJ2-1,TRBV7-9,TRBD2,NA,CASTTRGRGGSYNEQFF,TGTGCCAGCACCACCAGAGGGCGGGGGGGCTCCTACAATGAGCAGTTCTTC
TRBJ2-5,TRBV27,NA,NA,CASSQVDQETQYF,TGTGCCAGCAGTCAGGTGGACCAAGAGACCCAGTACTTC
TRBJ2-7,TRBV7-6,TRBD2,NA,CASSPTSGGIYEQYF,TGTGCCAGCAGCCCTACTAGCGGGGGGATCTACGAGCAGTACTTC
TRBJ2-7,TRBV5-1,NA,NA,CASSLNPSTGEISYEQYF,TGCGCCAGCAGCTTAAACCCATCGACAGGTGAAATCTCCTACGAGCAGTACTTC
TRBJ2-7,TRBV11-2,NA,NA,CASNIGGAYEQYF,TGTGCCAGCAACATCGGAGGGGCCTACGAGCAGTACTTC
TRBJ2-5,TRBV7-9,NA,NA,CASSLGLRETQYF,TGTGCCAGCAGCTTAGGTCTTAGAGAGACCCAGTACTTC
TRBJ2-7,TRBV5-1,TRBD1,NA,CASSQHGTDIYEQYF,TGCGCCAGCAGCCAGCATGGGACAGACATCTACGAGCAGTACTTC
TRBJ2-1,TRBV2,NA,NA,CASSEGRGPSWEQFF,TGTGCCAGCAGTGAAGGGAGGGGGCCAAGCTGGGAGCAGTTCTTC
TRBJ2-3,TRBV7-2,TRBD2,once,CASSSRTSLYADTQYF,TGTGCCAGCAGCTCCAGGACTAGTTTATATGCAGATACGCAGTATTTT
TRBJ2-7,TRBV11-2,TRBD1,NA,CASSSDRVNEQYF,TGTGCCAGCAGTTCCGACAGGGTCAACGAGCAGTACTTC
TRBJ1-4,TRBV5-1,TRBD1,NA,CASSSQGAQSEKLFF,TGCGCCAGCAGCTCGCAGGGGGCGCAGAGTGAAAAACTGTTTTTT
TRBJ2-3,TRBV7-6,NA,NA,CASSFAGWDTQYF,TGTGCCAGCAGCTTCGCGGGGTGGGATACGCAGTATTTT
TRBJ2-7,TRBV19,TRBD1,NA,CASSSQGPGQISSYEQYF,TGTGCCAGTAGTAGCCAAGGCCCGGGACAGATATCCTCCTACGAGCAGTACTTC
TRBJ1-1,TRBV27,TRBD1,NA,CASSLFIGTGENTEAFF,TGTGCCAGCAGTTTATTCATTGGGACAGGGGAGAACACTGAAGCTTTCTTT
TRBJ1-5,TRBV6-6,NA,NA,CASSRNVGNRPQHF,TGTGCCAGCAGCCGTAACGTTGGCAATCGGCCCCAGCATTTT
TRBJ2-5,TRBV29-1,NA,NA,CSVEDRGWETQYF,TGCAGCGTTGAGGACCGAGGGTGGGAGACCCAGTACTTC
TRBJ2-7,TRBV9,TRBD1,NA,CASSVSGTALDEQYF,TGTGCCAGCAGCGTTTCCGGGACAGCCCTAGACGAGCAGTACTTC
TRBJ1-5,TRBV7-9,NA,NA,CASSSRGGNQPQHF,TGTGCCAGCAGCTCCCGGGGGGGGAATCAGCCCCAGCATTTT
TRBJ1-1,TRBV15,TRBD1,few,CATSKERGPRTEAFF,TGTGCCACCAGCAAAGAAAGGGGGCCAAGGACTGAAGCTTTCTTT
TRBJ2-5,TRBV27,TRBD2,NA,CASSLWGGPDLYQETQYF,TGTGCCAGCAGTTTATGGGGGGGACCAGACCTGTACCAAGAGACCCAGTACTTC
TRBJ2-7,TRBV4-1,TRBD2,NA,CASSQIAGGAYEQYF,TGCGCCAGCAGCCAAATAGCGGGGGGGGCCTACGAGCAGTACTTC
TRBJ1-4,TRBV7-9,TRBD1,NA,CASSRDRGNEKLFF,TGTGCCAGCAGCCGAGACAGGGGTAATGAAAAACTGTTTTTT
TRBJ1-6,TRBV29-1,TRBD1,NA,CSVGQATHNSPLHF,TGCAGCGTCGGACAGGCGACCCATAATTCACCCCTCCACTTT
TRBJ2-1,TRBV2,TRBD1,NA,CASSLGQGYNEQFF,TGTGCCAGCAGTTTGGGACAGGGTTACAATGAGCAGTTCTTC
TRBJ1-1,TRBV2,NA,NA,CASSSEGRGGTEAFF,TGTGCCAGCAGTTCCGAGGGCCGGGGTGGGACTGAAGCTTTCTTT
TRBJ2-2,TRBV14,NA,NA,CASSQDRHATGGVGELFF,TGTGCCAGCAGCCAAGACCGTCATGCTACAGGGGGGGTCGGGGAGCTGTTTTTT
TRBJ1-1,TRBV30,NA,NA,CAWSVRENTEAFF,TGTGCCTGGAGTGTACGGGAGAACACTGAAGCTTTCTTT
TRBJ1-6,TRBV27,NA,NA,CASSYGRRNSPLHF,TGTGCCAGCAGTTACGGCAGGCGTAATTCACCCCTCCACTTT
TRBJ1-2,TRBV6-1,NA,NA,CASSEPGLSNYGYTF,TGTGCCAGCAGTGAGCCGGGACTTTCTAACTATGGCTACACCTTC
TRBJ2-7,TRBV11-2,TRBD1,NA,CASRGGQVSYEQYF,TGTGCCAGCAGGGGGGGACAGGTTTCCTACGAGCAGTACTTC
TRBJ1-5,TRBV30,NA,NA,CAWSWPGQPQHF,TGTGCCTGGAGTTGGCCTGGTCAGCCCCAGCATTTT
TRBJ1-1,TRBV19,TRBD1,NA,CASSKGPTGVPGMNTEAFF,TGTGCCAGTAGTAAAGGGCCTACAGGGGTCCCAGGAATGAACACTGAAGCTTTCTTT